A selection of T cell receptor beta chains follows, all from one sample in a study of blood T cell repertoires in COVID-19. The method was immunoSEQ multiplex PCR; TCRdb's version includes in-frame clones alone and lacks a portion of them. Of over 350,000 clones listed, 90% to 95% were seen once; the top ten hold over 0.7%. The sequencing input was PBMCs or T cells enriched from blood (not recorded which). Receptors were obtained from a woman aged 40 to 55 who had been exposed to COVID-19. Each CDR3 is given with its conserved first and last residue. The order of the fields is clone size, J gene, V gene, D gene, CDR3 DNA, CDR3 protein. A D gene is named only where the DNA matches it firmly. Clone size, where shown, is once, few, many, or a class for clones that have expanded.

- | TRBJ1-1 | TRBV18 | TRBD1 | TGTGCCAGCTCTCAACAGGGGGTTAGAGAAGCTTTCTTT | CASSQQGVREAFF
- | TRBJ1-3 | TRBV5-1 | - | TGCGCCAGCAGCGCTTTAGGAGCTAGCTCTGGAAACACCATATATTTT | CASSALGASSGNTIYF
- | TRBJ2-3 | TRBV11-3 | - | TGTGCCAGCAGCTTAAATTCGGTCGGCGGTGGCACAGATACGCAGTATTTT | CASSLNSVGGGTDTQYF
- | TRBJ2-1 | TRBV18 | - | TGTGCCAGCTCACCACTGCTTGAAGCAGGTCAGTGGAAGTTCTTC | CASSPLLEAGQWKFF
- | TRBJ1-2 | TRBV12-3/TRBV12-4 | - | TGTGCCAGCAGTCTTATGGAGGGCCGGGGCTACACCTTC | CASSLMEGRGYTF
- | TRBJ2-1 | TRBV5-6 | - | TGTGCCAGCAGCTTGGGAGGATACAATGAGCAGTTCTTC | CASSLGGYNEQFF
- | TRBJ2-1 | TRBV6-6 | TRBD1 | TGTGCCAGCAGTCGTCGCCCGGGACAGGGGATGAAGTACTCCTACAATGAGCAGTTCTTC | CASSRRPGQGMKYSYNEQFF
- | TRBJ1-2 | TRBV30 | - | TGTGCCTGTTCCCGGGGAGGCTACACCTTC | CACSRGGYTF
- | TRBJ2-7 | TRBV9 | TRBD2 | TGTGCCAGCAGCCCTTTGGGGACTACTGCCTACGAGCAGTACTTC | CASSPLGTTAYEQYF
- | TRBJ2-7 | TRBV3-1/TRBV3-2 | - | TGTGCCAGCAGCCAATTAGGCAGGCGCTACTACGAGCAGTACTTC | CASSQLGRRYYEQYF
- | TRBJ1-6 | TRBV6-2/TRBV6-3 | - | TGTGCCAGCAGCCCTGCCACAATAATTTCACCCCTCCACTTT | CASSPATIISPLHF
- | TRBJ1-5 | TRBV19 | - | TGTGCCAGTACCCATTTGGCAGGGAGGATTCAGCCCCAGCATTTT | CASTHLAGRIQPQHF
- | TRBJ1-1 | TRBV7-9 | - | TGTGCCAGCAGCTTACTTGCCGGGTACACTGAAGCTTTCTTT | CASSLLAGYTEAFF
once | TRBJ2-2 | TRBV15 | TRBD1 | TGTGCCACCAGCAGAGGGGGGACAGGGGGCACCGGGGAGCTGTTTTTT | CATSRGGTGGTGELFF
- | TRBJ2-7 | TRBV6-2/TRBV6-3 | TRBD1 | TGTGCCAGCAGTTCTCCGGGACAGGCCACGTACGAGCAGTACTTC | CASSSPGQATYEQYF
- | TRBJ1-2 | TRBV6-5 | - | TGTGCCAGCAGCCTACAGGGTAGGAACTATGGCTACACCTTC | CASSLQGRNYGYTF
- | TRBJ2-4 | TRBV7-9 | TRBD2 | TGTGCCAGCAGCCCCGGGACTAGCGGGAGGGACATTCAGTACTTC | CASSPGTSGRDIQYF
- | TRBJ2-7 | TRBV19 | TRBD1 | TGTGCCAGTGGTAGACAGGGACGGAACGAGCAGTACTTC | CASGRQGRNEQYF
- | TRBJ1-2 | TRBV19 | - | TGTGCCAGTAGTACTCGGACACGACGGTATGGCTACACCTTC | CASSTRTRRYGYTF
- | TRBJ2-4 | TRBV7-2 | TRBD1 | TGTGCCAGCAGCTTAGGACAGGGAGTCAAAAACATTCAGTACTTC | CASSLGQGVKNIQYF
- | TRBJ1-2 | TRBV7-2 | - | TGTGCCAGCAGCCTCGGGGGGGCGGTTCCTGGCTACACCTTC | CASSLGGAVPGYTF
- | TRBJ2-3 | TRBV2 | TRBD1 | TGTGCCAGCAGGGGACAGTTGGAGACAGATACGCAGTATTTT | CASRGQLETDTQYF
- | TRBJ1-2 | TRBV5-5 | - | TGTGCCAGCAGCTTGGGGGAGAGCGGCACCTTC | CASSLGESGTF
- | TRBJ1-1 | TRBV19 | - | TGTGCCAGTAGTCTACAGGGTCGGGACACTGAAGCTTTCTTT | CASSLQGRDTEAFF
once | TRBJ1-1 | TRBV6-4 | TRBD1 | TGTGCCAGCAGAGGACAGGGGGCGAGTGGTGAAGCTTTCTTT | CASRGQGASGEAFF
- | TRBJ1-1 | TRBV27 | - | TGTGCCAGCAGTTTAGGGGGCGTCACTGAAGCTTTCTTT | CASSLGGVTEAFF
- | TRBJ1-1 | TRBV30 | - | TGTGCCTGGAGTAAATGGGACATTCAGGGGGCTTTCTTT | CAWSKWDIQGAFF
- | TRBJ2-1 | TRBV24-1 | - | TGTGCCACCAGTGATTTGAAACACCGTGAGCAGTTCTTC | CATSDLKHREQFF
- | TRBJ1-2 | TRBV19 | - | TGTGCCACCTACAAATCGAGGTTCGGCTATGGCTACACCTTC | CATYKSRFGYGYTF
- | TRBJ2-1 | TRBV11-3 | TRBD2 | TGTGCCAGCAGTCAGACTAGCGGGAAACAGTTCTTC | CASSQTSGKQFF
- | TRBJ2-1 | TRBV12-3/TRBV12-4 | - | TGTGCCAGCAGCCCTATCTACAATGAGCAGTTCTTC | CASSPIYNEQFF
few | TRBJ2-5 | TRBV5-5 | - | TGTGCCAGCAGCTTGGCTGTGGAGACCCAGTACTTC | CASSLAVETQYF
few | TRBJ2-1 | TRBV5-1 | TRBD2 | TGCGCCAGCAGCCCGGGACTAGCGGGGTCCAATGAGCAGTTCTTC | CASSPGLAGSNEQFF
- | TRBJ1-5 | TRBV6-5 | - | TGTGCCAGCAGCCCCGTCGGGGGTAGCAATCAGCCCCAGCATTTT | CASSPVGGSNQPQHF
- | TRBJ1-5 | TRBV19 | - | TGTGCCAGTAGATGGGGATCAGGGGATCAGCCCCAGCATTTT | CASRWGSGDQPQHF
- | TRBJ1-2 | TRBV20-1 | TRBD1 | TGCAGTGCTACCGACAGGGCTGGCTACACCTTC | CSATDRAGYTF
- | TRBJ1-5 | TRBV19 | - | TGTGCCAGTACTCACGGGGGAGGGGCGCGTAGCAATCAGCCCCAGCATTTT | CASTHGGGARSNQPQHF
- | TRBJ2-1 | TRBV6-5 | - | TGTGCCAGCAGTTACACGGGAGTCACCTACAATGAGCAGTTCTTC | CASSYTGVTYNEQFF
- | TRBJ1-1 | TRBV15 | - | TGTGCCACCAGCAGGGCCGGGGTGACTGAAGCTTTCTTT | CATSRAGVTEAFF
- | TRBJ2-3 | TRBV27 | - | TGTGCCAGCAGTTTTACTAGCCGGACCAGGGGGGCGCAGTATTTT | CASSFTSRTRGAQYF
- | TRBJ2-6 | TRBV30 | TRBD1 | TGTGCCTGGACACAGGGGTACTCTGGGGCCAACGTCCTGACTTTC | CAWTQGYSGANVLTF
- | TRBJ2-5 | TRBV5-4 | TRBD1 | TGTGCCAGCAGCTACCGACAGGGTGTGGAGACCCAGTACTTC | CASSYRQGVETQYF
- | TRBJ1-2 | TRBV3-1/TRBV3-2 | TRBD1 | TGTGCCAGCAACCCCGCCGGGACAGCCTATGGCTACACCTTC | CASNPAGTAYGYTF
- | TRBJ2-1 | TRBV19 | TRBD2 | TGTGCCAGTAGGGATAGACTAGCGGGAGTATTGAATCCGTTCTTC | CASRDRLAGVLNPFF
- | TRBJ2-7 | TRBV30 | - | TGTGCCTGGAGACTTTTCAAGGCAGGGCAATCCTACGAGCAGTACTTC | CAWRLFKAGQSYEQYF
once | TRBJ1-1 | TRBV2 | TRBD1 | TGTGCCAGCAGTAGACAGGGCCTGGCTGAAGCTTTCTTT | CASSRQGLAEAFF